This T cell receptor (beta chain) was profiled in a study of HIV-infected patients and healthy controls. CDR1 DFQATT and CDR2 SNEGSKA come from the germline V gene (reference sequence). Trimming shortened V by 0 bases and J by 1 base, and 13 bases separated the two germline ends. This CDR3 is built from 16 residues. TCRdb passed the 5' RACE reads through MiXCR, listing each CDR3 protein once. Here the sample spans 70,000 or so distinct CDR3 sequences, approximately 16% being singletons. This receptor was obtained from a human donor in good health. The specimen was CD4+ T cells from blood. This chain links TRBV20-1 with TRBJ2-1; D possibly corresponds to TRBD1 (5 bases). The chain's CDR3 is CSARDMGLGSYNEQFF. The CDR3 DNA reads TGCAGTGCTAGAGATATGGGGCTTGGGTCCTACAATGAGCAGTTCTTC.